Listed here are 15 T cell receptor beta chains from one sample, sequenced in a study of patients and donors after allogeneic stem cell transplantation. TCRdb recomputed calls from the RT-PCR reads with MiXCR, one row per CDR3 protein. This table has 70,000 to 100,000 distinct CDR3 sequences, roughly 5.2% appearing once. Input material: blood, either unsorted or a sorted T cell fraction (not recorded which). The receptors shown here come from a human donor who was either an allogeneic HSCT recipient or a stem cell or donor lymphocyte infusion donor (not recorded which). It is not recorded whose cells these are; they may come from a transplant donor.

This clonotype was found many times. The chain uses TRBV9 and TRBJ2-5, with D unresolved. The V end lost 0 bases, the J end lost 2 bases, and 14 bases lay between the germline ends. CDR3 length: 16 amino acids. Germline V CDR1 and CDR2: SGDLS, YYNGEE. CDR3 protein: CASSVGSANFQETQYF. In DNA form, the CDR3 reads TGTGCCAGCAGCGTAGGGTCCGCCAACTTTCAAGAGACCCAGTACTTC. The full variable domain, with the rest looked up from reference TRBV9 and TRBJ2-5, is DSGVTQTPKHLITATGQRVTLRCSPRSGDLSVYWYQQSLDQGLQFLIQYYNGEERAKGNILERFSAQQFPDLHSELNLSSLELGDSALYFCASSVGSANFQETQYFGPGTRLLVL.

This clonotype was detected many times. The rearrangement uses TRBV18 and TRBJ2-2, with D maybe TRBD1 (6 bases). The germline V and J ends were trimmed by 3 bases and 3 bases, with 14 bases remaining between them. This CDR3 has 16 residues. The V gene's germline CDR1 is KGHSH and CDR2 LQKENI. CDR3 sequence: CASSPPQGFDTGELFF. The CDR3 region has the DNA TGTGCCAGCTCACCTCCTCAGGGGTTCGACACCGGGGAGCTGTTTTTT.

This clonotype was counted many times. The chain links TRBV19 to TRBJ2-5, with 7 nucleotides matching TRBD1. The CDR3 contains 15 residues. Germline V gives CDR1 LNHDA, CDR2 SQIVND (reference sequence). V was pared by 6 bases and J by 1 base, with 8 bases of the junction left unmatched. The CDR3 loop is CASRSGTVAQETQYF. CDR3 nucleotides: TGTGCCAGTAGGTCGGGGACAGTCGCCCAAGAGACCCAGTACTTC.

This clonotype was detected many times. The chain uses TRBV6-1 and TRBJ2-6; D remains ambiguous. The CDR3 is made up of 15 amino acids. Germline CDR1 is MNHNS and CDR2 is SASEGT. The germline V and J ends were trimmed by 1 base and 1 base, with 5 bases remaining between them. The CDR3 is CASSEVRSGANVLTF. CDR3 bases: TGTGCCAGCAGTGAAGTCAGGTCTGGGGCCAACGTCCTGACTTTC.

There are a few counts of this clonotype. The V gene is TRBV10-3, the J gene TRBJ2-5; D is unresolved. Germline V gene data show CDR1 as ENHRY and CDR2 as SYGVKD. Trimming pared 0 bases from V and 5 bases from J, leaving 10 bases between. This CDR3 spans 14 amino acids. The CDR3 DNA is TGTGCCATCAGTGAGTCGCAGGAGAGGGAGACCCAGTACTTC. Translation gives CAISESQERETQYF.

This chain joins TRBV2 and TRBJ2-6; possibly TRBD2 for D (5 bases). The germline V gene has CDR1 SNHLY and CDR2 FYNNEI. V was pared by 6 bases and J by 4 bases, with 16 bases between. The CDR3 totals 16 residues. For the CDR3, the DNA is TGTGCCAGCAGGGGAGTAAAGGCTGGCGGGGCCAACGTCCTGACTTTC. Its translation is CASRGVKAGGANVLTF.

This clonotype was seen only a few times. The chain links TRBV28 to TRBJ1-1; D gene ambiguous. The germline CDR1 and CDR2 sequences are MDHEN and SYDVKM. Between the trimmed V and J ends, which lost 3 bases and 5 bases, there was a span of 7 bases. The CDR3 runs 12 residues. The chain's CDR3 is CASSLPVTEAFF. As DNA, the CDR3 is TGTGCCAGCAGTTTGCCAGTTACTGAAGCTTTCTTT.

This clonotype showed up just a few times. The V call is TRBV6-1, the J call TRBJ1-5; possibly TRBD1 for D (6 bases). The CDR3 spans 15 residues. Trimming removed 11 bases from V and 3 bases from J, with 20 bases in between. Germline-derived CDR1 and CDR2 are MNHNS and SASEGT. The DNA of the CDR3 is TGTGCCGGTTGGGACACCCGCCCCTCCAATCAGCCCCAGCATTTT. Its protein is CAGWDTRPSNQPQHF.

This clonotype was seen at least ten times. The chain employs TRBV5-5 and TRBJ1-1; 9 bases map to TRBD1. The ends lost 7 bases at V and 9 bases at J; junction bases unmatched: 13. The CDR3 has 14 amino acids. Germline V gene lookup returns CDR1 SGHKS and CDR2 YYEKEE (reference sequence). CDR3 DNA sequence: TGTGCCAGCGTCCCCGGGACAGGGCTCCAGAAAGCTTTCTTT. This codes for CASVPGTGLQKAFF.

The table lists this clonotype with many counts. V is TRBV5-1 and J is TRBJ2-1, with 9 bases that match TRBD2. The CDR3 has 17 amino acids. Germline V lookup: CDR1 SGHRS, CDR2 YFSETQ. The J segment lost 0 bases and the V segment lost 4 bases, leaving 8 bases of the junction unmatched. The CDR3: CASSPLAGESSYNEQFF. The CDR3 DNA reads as TGCGCCAGCAGCCCTTTAGCGGGGGAGAGCTCCTACAATGAGCAGTTCTTC.

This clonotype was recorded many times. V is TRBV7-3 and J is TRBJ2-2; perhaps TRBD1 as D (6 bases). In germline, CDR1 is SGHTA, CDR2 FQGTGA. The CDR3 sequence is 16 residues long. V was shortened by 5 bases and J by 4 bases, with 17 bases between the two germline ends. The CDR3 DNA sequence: TGTGCCAGCAGCCCCAGGGGCTATTCCTCCACCGGGGAGCTGTTTTTT. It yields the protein CASSPRGYSSTGELFF.

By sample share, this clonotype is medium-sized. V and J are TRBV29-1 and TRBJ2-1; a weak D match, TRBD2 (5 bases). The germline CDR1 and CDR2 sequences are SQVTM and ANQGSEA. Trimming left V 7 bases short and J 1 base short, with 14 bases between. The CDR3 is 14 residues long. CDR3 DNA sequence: TGCAGCGCCCTGGGTGGGAGTTCCTACAATGAGCAGTTCTTC. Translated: CSALGGSSYNEQFF.

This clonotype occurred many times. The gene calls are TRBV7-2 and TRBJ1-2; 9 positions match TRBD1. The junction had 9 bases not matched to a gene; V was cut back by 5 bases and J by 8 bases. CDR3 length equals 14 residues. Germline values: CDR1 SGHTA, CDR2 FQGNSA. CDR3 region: CASSRDWTGDGYTF. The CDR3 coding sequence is TGTGCCAGCAGCCGAGACTGGACAGGGGACGGCTACACCTTC.

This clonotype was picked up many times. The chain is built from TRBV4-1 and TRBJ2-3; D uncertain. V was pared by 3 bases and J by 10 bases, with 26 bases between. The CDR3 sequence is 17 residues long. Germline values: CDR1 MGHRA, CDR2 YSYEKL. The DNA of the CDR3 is TGCGCCAGCAGCCATAGACCATTCCGGGCCACCCCACCGGCGCAGTATTTT. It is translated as CASSHRPFRATPPAQYF.

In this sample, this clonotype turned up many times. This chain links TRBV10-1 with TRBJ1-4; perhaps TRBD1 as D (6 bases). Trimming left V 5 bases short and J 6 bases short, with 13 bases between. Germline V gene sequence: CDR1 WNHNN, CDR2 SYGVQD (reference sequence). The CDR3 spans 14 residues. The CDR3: CASSSGEDDEKLFF. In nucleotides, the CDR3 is TGCGCCAGCAGTTCAGGGGAGGACGATGAAAAACTGTTTTTT.